These T cell receptor beta chains were read from a single sample in a study of long-term antiretroviral therapy in people with HIV. Clones were sequenced by immunoSEQ multiplex PCR, and TCRdb holds only the in-frame ones, with some missing. The sample lists fewer than 20,000 clones, 88% seen once, with less than 15% in the top ten. The sample consisted of unsorted PBMCs, taken 6.9 years after starting antiretroviral therapy. Receptors were obtained from a man aged 50 to 60 with HIV. Both conserved end residues are part of each CDR3. The D gene is left open where the match is weak. Where a row states a size, it is once, few, many or the class of an expanded clone; other rows omit it.

V: TRBV7-2; D: TRBD2; size: NA; J: TRBJ2-5; DNA: TGTGCCAGCAGCTTAGGGACTAGCGATGAGACCCAGTACTTC; CDR3: CASSLGTSDETQYF
V: TRBV7-2; D: TRBD1; size: NA; J: TRBJ1-6; DNA: TGTGCCAGCAGCTCACAGGGGGCGAATTCACCCCTCCACTTT; CDR3: CASSSQGANSPLHF
V: TRBV7-8; D: TRBD2; size: NA; J: TRBJ2-3; DNA: TGTGCCAGCAGCTTACGGTGGAAGGGGTCTAGCGGGAAGACAGATACGCAGTATTTT; CDR3: CASSLRWKGSSGKTDTQYF
V: TRBV19; D: NA; size: NA; J: TRBJ1-2; DNA: TGTGCCAGTACCTATGGAGTGGGTTCCTATGGCTACACCTTC; CDR3: CASTYGVGSYGYTF
V: TRBV7-2; D: NA; size: once; J: TRBJ1-2; DNA: TGTGCCAGCAGCTTCCAACTTGGTGGCTACACCTTC; CDR3: CASSFQLGGYTF
V: TRBV18; D: TRBD1; size: once; J: TRBJ1-5; DNA: TGTGCCAGCTCACCGGGACAGGGCGATCAGCCCCAGCATTTT; CDR3: CASSPGQGDQPQHF
V: TRBV29-1; D: TRBD1; size: NA; J: TRBJ1-4; DNA: TGCAGCGTCCGACTACAGGGGGCGCGTGAAAAACTGTTTTTT; CDR3: CSVRLQGAREKLFF
V: TRBV20-1; D: NA; size: once; J: TRBJ2-5; DNA: TGCAGAGGTGGGGAGACCCAGTACTTC; CDR3: CRGGETQYF
V: TRBV4-2; D: NA; size: NA; J: TRBJ1-5; DNA: TGTGCCAGCAGCCAAGATAGTGGGGGTCAGCCCCAGCATTTT; CDR3: CASSQDSGGQPQHF
V: TRBV4-3; D: TRBD1; size: NA; J: TRBJ1-2; DNA: TGCGCCAGCAGCCAAGATAGGGTGGACAGGGGCGACTATGGCTACACCTTC; CDR3: CASSQDRVDRGDYGYTF
V: TRBV21-1; D: NA; size: NA; J: TRBJ2-1; DNA: TGTGCCAGCAGCAAACTACAGTCAGACTACAATGAGCAGTTCTTC; CDR3: CASSKLQSDYNEQFF
V: TRBV5-1; D: TRBD2; size: NA; J: TRBJ2-5; DNA: TGCGCCAGCAGCTTGGAACTAGCGGGAGAGACCCAGTACTTC; CDR3: CASSLELAGETQYF
V: TRBV4-3; D: NA; size: NA; J: TRBJ2-2; DNA: TGCGCCAGCAGCCAAGGTACCGGGACAAGAACCGGGGAGCTGTTTTTT; CDR3: CASSQGTGTRTGELFF
V: TRBV20-1; D: NA; size: NA; J: TRBJ2-1; DNA: TGCAGTGCGACCTTCGACTATGAGCAGTTCTTC; CDR3: CSATFDYEQFF
V: TRBV18; D: NA; size: NA; J: TRBJ2-7; DNA: TGTGCCAGCTCATCCCCGGGAACCTACGAGCAGTACTTC; CDR3: CASSSPGTYEQYF
V: TRBV28; D: NA; size: few; J: TRBJ1-5; DNA: TGTGCCAGCAGTTCCGGCGGAGTGTATAGCAATCAGCCCCAGCATTTT; CDR3: CASSSGGVYSNQPQHF
V: TRBV5-1; D: NA; size: NA; J: TRBJ1-3; DNA: TGCGCCAGCAGCCAAGACCCCGCTCCGCCTGGAAACACCATATATTTT; CDR3: CASSQDPAPPGNTIYF
V: TRBV5-1; D: NA; size: NA; J: TRBJ1-4; DNA: TGCGCCAGCAGCTTGGAAGGGAGGGCTGAAAAACTGTTTTTT; CDR3: CASSLEGRAEKLFF
V: TRBV11-1; D: NA; size: NA; J: TRBJ1-5; DNA: TGTGCCAGCAGCCCGAATGACGGTCAGCCCCAGCATTTT; CDR3: CASSPNDGQPQHF
V: TRBV4-3; D: NA; size: NA; J: TRBJ2-7; DNA: TGCGCCAGCAGCCAAGACAGGAGGTCCTACGAGCAGTACTTC; CDR3: CASSQDRRSYEQYF
V: TRBV5-4; D: TRBD1; size: NA; J: TRBJ2-7; DNA: TGTGCCAGCAGCGCCTCCGGGACAGGGGCCTCCTACGAGCAGTACTTC; CDR3: CASSASGTGASYEQYF
V: TRBV27; D: TRBD2; size: NA; J: TRBJ2-1; DNA: TGTGCCAGCAGTGCGGGGACTAGCGGGACCTACAATGAGCAGTTCTTC; CDR3: CASSAGTSGTYNEQFF
V: TRBV19; D: NA; size: NA; J: TRBJ2-1; DNA: TGTGCCAGTAGTATAGATCGGCGGAATGAGCAGTTCTTC; CDR3: CASSIDRRNEQFF
V: TRBV2; D: TRBD1; size: few; J: TRBJ1-1; DNA: TGTGCCAGCAGGACACCCGGGACAGAGAACACTGAAGCTTTCTTT; CDR3: CASRTPGTENTEAFF
V: TRBV4-3; D: NA; size: NA; J: TRBJ1-2; DNA: TGCGCCAGCAGCCAAGTACTGGGGCCCCTGGGTGGCTACACCTTC; CDR3: CASSQVLGPLGGYTF
V: TRBV6-5; D: NA; size: few; J: TRBJ1-1; DNA: TGTGCCAGCGGGTGGGTTCACACTGAAGCTTTCTTT; CDR3: CASGWVHTEAFF
V: TRBV5-1; D: NA; size: NA; J: TRBJ2-3; DNA: TGCGCCAGCAGCTTTTACACAGTTAGCGCAGATACGCAGTATTTT; CDR3: CASSFYTVSADTQYF